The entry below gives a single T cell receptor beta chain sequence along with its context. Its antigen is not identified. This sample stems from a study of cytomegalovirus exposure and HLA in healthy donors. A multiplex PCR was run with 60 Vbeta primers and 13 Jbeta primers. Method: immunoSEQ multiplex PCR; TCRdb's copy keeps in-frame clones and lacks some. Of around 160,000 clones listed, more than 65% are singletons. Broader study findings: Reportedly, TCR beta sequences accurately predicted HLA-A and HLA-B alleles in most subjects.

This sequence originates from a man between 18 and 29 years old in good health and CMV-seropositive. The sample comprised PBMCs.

The chain's CDR3 is CASSDPGQGGGDTQYF. In nucleotides, the CDR3 is TGTGCCAGCAGTGATCCGGGACAGGGTGGTGGAGATACGCAGTATTTT. This chain connects TRBV2 to TRBJ2-3; 9 bases are a match to TRBD1. The V and J ends lost 3 bases and 5 bases, in that order; junction bases with no gene match: 9. Germline CDR1 SNHLY, CDR2 FYNNEI. The CDR3 totals 16 residues. Supplemented by reference TRBV2 and TRBJ2-3, the full variable domain reads EPEVTQTPSHQVTQMGQEVILRCVPISNHLYFYWYRQILGQKVEFLVSFYNNEISEKSEIFDDQFSVERPDGSNFTLKIRSTKLEDSAMYFCASSDPGQGGGDTQYFGPGTRLTVL.